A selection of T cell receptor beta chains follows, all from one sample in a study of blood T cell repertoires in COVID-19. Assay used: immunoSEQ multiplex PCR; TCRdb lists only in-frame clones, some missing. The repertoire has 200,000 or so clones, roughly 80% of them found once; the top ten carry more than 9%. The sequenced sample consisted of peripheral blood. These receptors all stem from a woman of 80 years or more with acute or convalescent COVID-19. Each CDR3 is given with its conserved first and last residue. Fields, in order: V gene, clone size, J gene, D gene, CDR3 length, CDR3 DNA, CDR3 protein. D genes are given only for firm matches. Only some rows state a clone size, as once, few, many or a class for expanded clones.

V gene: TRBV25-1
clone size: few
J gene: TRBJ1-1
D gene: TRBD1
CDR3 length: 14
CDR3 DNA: TGTGCCAGCAGAGATAACAGGGGTTATACTGAAGCTTTCTTT
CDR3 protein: CASRDNRGYTEAFF

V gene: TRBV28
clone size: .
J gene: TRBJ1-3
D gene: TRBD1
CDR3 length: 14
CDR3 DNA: TGTGCCAGCAGGGGGACAGGGTCAGGAAACACCATATATTTT
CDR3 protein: CASRGTGSGNTIYF

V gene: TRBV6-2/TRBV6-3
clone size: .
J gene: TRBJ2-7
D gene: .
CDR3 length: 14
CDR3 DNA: TGTGCCAGCAGTTCATCCTACCAAAATTACGAGCAGTACTTC
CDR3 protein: CASSSSYQNYEQYF

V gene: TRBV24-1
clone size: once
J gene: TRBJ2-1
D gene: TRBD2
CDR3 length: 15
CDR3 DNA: TGTGCCACCAGTGATGCGGGAGGTAGGGGCGATGAGCAGTTCTTC
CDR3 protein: CATSDAGGRGDEQFF

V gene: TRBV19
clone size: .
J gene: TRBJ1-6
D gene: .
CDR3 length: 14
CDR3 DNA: TGTGCCAGTAGTCCTTTTAGTGGAGGTTCACCCCTCCACTTT
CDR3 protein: CASSPFSGGSPLHF

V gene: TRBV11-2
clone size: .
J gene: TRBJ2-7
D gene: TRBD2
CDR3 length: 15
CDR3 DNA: TGTGCCAGCAGCCTCTCCGGACTAGTTACCTACGAGCAGTACTTC
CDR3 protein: CASSLSGLVTYEQYF

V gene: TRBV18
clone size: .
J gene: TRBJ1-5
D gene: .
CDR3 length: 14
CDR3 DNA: TGTGCCAGCTCACCACGCGGGCAAGATCAGCCCCAGCATTTT
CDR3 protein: CASSPRGQDQPQHF

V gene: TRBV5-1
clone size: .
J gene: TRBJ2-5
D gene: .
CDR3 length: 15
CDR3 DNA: TGCGCCAGCAGCTTGGTCCCGGGGTACCAAGAGACCCAGTACTTC
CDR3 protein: CASSLVPGYQETQYF

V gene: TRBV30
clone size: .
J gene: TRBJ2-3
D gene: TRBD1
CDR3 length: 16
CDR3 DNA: TGTGCCTGGAGATTTTGGAAGCAGGGGGCAACAGATACGCAGTATTTT
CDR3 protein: CAWRFWKQGATDTQYF

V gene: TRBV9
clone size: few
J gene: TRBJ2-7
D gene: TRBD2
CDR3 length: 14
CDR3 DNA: TGTGCCAGCAGCGTGGGACTAGCGGGAAACGAGCAGTACTTC
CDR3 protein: CASSVGLAGNEQYF

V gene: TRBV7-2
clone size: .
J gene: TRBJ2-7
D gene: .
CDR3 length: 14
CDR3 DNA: TGTGCCAGCAGCTTAGATTGGGGGGCCTACGAGCAGTACTTC
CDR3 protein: CASSLDWGAYEQYF

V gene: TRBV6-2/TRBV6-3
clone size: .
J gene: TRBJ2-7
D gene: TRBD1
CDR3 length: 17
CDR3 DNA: TGTGCCAGCAGTCAATCGGGGGTCAGGGGGCATTCCTACGAGCAGTACTTC
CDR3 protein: CASSQSGVRGHSYEQYF

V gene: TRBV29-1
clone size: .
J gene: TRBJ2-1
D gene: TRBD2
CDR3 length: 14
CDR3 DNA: TGCAGCGTGAGGACTAGCGGGAGGGATGGTGAGCAGTTCTTC
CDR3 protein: CSVRTSGRDGEQFF

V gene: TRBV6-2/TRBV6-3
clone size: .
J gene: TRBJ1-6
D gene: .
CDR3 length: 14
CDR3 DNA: TGTGCCAGCAGCCCACAGGAGTTGGTTTCACCCCTCCACTTT
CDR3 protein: CASSPQELVSPLHF

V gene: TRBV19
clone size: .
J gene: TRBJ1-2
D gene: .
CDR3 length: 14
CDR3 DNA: TGTGCCAGTAGTAACCTTCGGGGGGCGGATGGCTACACCTTC
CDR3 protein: CASSNLRGADGYTF

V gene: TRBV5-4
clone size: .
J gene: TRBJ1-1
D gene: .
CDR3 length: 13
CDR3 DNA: TGTGCCAGCAGCTTACAGGGTGGCCCTGAAGCTTTCTTT
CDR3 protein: CASSLQGGPEAFF

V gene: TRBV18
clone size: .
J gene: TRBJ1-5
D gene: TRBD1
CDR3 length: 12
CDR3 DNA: TGTGCCAGCTCGCTGGACAGGGAGACCCAGCATTTT
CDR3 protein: CASSLDRETQHF

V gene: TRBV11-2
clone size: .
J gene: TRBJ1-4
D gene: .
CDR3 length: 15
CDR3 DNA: TGTGCCAGCAGCTTAGTGGGGGCGTTTAATGAAAAACTGTTTTTT
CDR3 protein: CASSLVGAFNEKLFF

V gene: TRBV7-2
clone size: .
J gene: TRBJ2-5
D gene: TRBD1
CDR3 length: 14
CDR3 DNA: TGTGCCAGCAGCCCGGACAGGTACCAAGAGACCCAGTACTTC
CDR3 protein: CASSPDRYQETQYF

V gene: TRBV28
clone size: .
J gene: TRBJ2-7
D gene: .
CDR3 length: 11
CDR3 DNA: TGTGCCAGCAGTTTAGGCCACGAGCAGTACTTC
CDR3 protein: CASSLGHEQYF

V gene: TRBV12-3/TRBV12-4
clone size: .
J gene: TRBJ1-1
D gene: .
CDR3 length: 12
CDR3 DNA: TGTGCCAGCAGCCTGCGGAACACTGAAGCTTTCTTT
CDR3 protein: CASSLRNTEAFF

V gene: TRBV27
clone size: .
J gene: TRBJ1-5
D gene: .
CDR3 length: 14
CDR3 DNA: TGTGCCAGCAGTTTTACAGCTAGCAATCAGCCCCAGCATTTT
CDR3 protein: CASSFTASNQPQHF

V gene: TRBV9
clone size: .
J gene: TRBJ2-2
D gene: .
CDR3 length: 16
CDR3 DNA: TGTGCCAGCAGCGTAGGAGGGGGGGGGCCTGGCGGGGAGCTGTTTTTT
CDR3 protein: CASSVGGGGPGGELFF

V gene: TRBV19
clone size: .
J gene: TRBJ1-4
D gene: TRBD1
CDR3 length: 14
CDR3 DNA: TGTGCCAGTCGACGGGACAGGGGTCTTGAAAAACTGTTTTTT
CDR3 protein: CASRRDRGLEKLFF

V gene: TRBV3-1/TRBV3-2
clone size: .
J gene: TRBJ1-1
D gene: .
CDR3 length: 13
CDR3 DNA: TGTGCCAGCAGCCAAGATATGAACACTGAAGCTTTCTTT
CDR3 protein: CASSQDMNTEAFF

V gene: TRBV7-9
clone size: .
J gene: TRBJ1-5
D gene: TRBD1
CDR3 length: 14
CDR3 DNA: TGTGCCAGCAGCCCGGGACAGGGACCGGAGACCCAGCATTTT
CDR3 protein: CASSPGQGPETQHF

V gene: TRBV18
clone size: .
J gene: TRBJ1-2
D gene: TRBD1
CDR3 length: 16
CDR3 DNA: TGTGCCAGCTCACCACCCCGACAGGGCCTCAACTATGGCTACACCTTC
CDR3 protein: CASSPPRQGLNYGYTF

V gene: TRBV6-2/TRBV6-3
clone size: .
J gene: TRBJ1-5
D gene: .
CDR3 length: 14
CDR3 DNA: TGTGCCAGCAGTCCCACAAATAGCAATCAGCCCCAGCATTTT
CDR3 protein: CASSPTNSNQPQHF

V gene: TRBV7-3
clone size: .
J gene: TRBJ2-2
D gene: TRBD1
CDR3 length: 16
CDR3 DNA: TGTGCCAGCAGCTTAAACCCCAGGGGGCAGGGCGGGGAGCTGTTTTTT
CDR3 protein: CASSLNPRGQGGELFF

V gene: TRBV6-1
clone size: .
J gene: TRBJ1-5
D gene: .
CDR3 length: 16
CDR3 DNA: TGTGCCAGCAGTGAAAGTAACATGCTGGGCAATCAGCCCCAGCATTTT
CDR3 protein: CASSESNMLGNQPQHF

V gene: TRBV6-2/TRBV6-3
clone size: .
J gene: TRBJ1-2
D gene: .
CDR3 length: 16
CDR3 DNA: TGTGCCAGCAGTGATGGCGGGTGGCAGGACAACTATGGCTACACCTTC
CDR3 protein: CASSDGGWQDNYGYTF

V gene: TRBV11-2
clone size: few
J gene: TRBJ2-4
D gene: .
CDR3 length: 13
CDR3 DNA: TGTGCCAGCAGCTTAACTTGGAGAAACATTCAGTACTTC
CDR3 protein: CASSLTWRNIQYF

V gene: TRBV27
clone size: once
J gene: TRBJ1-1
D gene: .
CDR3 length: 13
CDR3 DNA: TGTGCCAGCAGTTTAACAGCGAACACTGAAGCTTTCTTT
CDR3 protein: CASSLTANTEAFF

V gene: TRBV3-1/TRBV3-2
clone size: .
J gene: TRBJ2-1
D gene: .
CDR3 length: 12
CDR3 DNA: TGTGCCAGCAGCCTAACTAGTGGTGAGCAGTTCTTC
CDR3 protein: CASSLTSGEQFF

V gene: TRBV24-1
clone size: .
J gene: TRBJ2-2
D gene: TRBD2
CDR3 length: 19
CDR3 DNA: TGTGCCACCAGTGACCCCGGGACTAGCGCACACTGGAACACCGGGGAGCTGTTTTTT
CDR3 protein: CATSDPGTSAHWNTGELFF

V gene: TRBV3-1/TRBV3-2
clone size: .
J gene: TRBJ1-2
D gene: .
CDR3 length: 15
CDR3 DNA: TGTGCCAGCAGCCAAGAGAACAGCTACAACTATGGCTACACCTTC
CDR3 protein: CASSQENSYNYGYTF

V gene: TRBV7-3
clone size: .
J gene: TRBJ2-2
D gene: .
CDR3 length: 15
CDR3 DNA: TGTGCCAGCAGCACCGGGACTGGAGGCACCGGGGAGCTGTTTTTT
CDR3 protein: CASSTGTGGTGELFF

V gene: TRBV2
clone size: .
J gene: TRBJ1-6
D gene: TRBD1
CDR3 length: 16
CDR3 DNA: TGTGCCAGCAGTCTCTTCGGGACAGCTAATAATTCACCCCTCCACTTT
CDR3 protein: CASSLFGTANNSPLHF

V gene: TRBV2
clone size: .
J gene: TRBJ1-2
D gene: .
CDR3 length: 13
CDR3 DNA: TGTGCCAGCAGGGGCCAAACTAACTATGGCTACACCTTC
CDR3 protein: CASRGQTNYGYTF

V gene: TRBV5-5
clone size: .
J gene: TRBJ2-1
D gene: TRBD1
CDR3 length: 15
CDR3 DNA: TGTGCCAGCAGCTTGCAGGGGGTATCTTACAATGAGCAGTTCTTC
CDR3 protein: CASSLQGVSYNEQFF

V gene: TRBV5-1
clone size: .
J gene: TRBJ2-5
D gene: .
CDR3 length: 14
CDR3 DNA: TGCGCCAGCTCTAGAGGGTCGTCCCAAGAGACCCAGTACTTC
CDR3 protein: CASSRGSSQETQYF

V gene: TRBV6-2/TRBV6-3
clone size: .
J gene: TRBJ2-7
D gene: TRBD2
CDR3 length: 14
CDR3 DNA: TGTGCCAGCAGTTCCGGGACTAGCGGTTTCCGGCAGTACTTC
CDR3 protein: CASSSGTSGFRQYF

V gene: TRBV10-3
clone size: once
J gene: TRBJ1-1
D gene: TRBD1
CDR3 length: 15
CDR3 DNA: TGTGCCATCAGTGATTCCCAGGGGGCGAGGACTGAAGCTTTCTTT
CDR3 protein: CAISDSQGARTEAFF

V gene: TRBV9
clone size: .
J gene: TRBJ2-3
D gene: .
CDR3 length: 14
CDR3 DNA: TGTGCCAGCTCCCCTAATGCAGGGGATGATACGCAGTATTTT
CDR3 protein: CASSPNAGDDTQYF

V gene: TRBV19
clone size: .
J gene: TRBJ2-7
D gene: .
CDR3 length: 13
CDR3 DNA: TGTGCCAGTAGTATAGATAGAGAGTACGAGCAGTACTTC
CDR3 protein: CASSIDREYEQYF

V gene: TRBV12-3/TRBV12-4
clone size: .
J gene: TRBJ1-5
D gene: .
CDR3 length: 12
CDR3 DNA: TGTGCCAGCAGCCCTAACAGTCAGCCCCAGCATTTT
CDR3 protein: CASSPNSQPQHF

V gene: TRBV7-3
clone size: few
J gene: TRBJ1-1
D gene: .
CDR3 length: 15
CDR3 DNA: TGTGCCAGCAGTCCTCAGGGTTGGGCGAGCACTGAAGCTTTCTTT
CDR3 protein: CASSPQGWASTEAFF

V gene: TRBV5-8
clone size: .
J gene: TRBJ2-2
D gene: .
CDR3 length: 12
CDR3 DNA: TGTGCCAGCAGCTTCCGGACCGGGGAGCTGTTTTTT
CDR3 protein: CASSFRTGELFF

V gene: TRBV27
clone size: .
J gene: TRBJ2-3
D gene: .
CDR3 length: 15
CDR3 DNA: TGTGCCAGCAGTTTATGGGGCGGGACCACAGATACGCAGTATTTT
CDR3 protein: CASSLWGGTTDTQYF

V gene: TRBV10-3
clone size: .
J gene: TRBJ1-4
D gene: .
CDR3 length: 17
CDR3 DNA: TGTGCCATCAGTGAGTCGAATGGACTTGCAACTAATGAAAAACTGTTTTTT
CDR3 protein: CAISESNGLATNEKLFF

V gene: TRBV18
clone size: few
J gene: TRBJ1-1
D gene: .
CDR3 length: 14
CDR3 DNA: TGTGCCAGCTCAGCCGTCGAACTCTACACTGAAGCTTTCTTT
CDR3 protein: CASSAVELYTEAFF

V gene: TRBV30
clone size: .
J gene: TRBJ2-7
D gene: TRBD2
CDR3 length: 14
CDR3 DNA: TGTGCCTGGAGTGTACGCGGGGGGACCTACGAGCAGTACTTC
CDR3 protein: CAWSVRGGTYEQYF

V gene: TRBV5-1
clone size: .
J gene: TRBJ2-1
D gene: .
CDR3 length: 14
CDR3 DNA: TGCGCCAGCAGCTTGGGACAGGCGAGCAATGAGCAGTTCTTC
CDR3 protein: CASSLGQASNEQFF

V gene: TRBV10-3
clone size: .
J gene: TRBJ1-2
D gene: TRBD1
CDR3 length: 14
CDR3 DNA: TGTGCCATCGGGGGACAGGAGACTAACTATGGCTACACCTTC
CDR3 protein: CAIGGQETNYGYTF

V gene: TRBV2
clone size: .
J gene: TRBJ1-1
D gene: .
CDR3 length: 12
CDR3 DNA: TGTGCCAGCAGTGATCAGGGGATTTCGGCTTTCTTT
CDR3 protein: CASSDQGISAFF

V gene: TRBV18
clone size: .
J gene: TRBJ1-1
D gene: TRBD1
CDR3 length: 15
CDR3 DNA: TGTGCCAGCTCACCCGAAATTACAGGGGGCACTGAAGCTTTCTTT
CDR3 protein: CASSPEITGGTEAFF

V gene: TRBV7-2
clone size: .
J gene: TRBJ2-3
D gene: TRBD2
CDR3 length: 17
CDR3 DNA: TGTGCCAGCAGCTTAGTGGGACTAGCGGGGGGCACAGATACGCAGTATTTT
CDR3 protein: CASSLVGLAGGTDTQYF

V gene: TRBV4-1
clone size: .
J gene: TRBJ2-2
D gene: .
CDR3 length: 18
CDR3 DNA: TGCGCCAGCAGCCAAGGGCAGGCGGGGAATATGGGCACCGGGGAGCTGTTTTTT
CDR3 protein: CASSQGQAGNMGTGELFF

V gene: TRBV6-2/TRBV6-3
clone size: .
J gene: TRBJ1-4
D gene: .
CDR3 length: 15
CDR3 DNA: TGTGCCAGCAGTCGGGGGTATGGTGTCGGAGAAAAACTGTTTTTT
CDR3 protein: CASSRGYGVGEKLFF

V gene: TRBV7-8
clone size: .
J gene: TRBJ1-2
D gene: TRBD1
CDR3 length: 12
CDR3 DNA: TGTGCCAGCAGCCACGGGACAGGCCCCTCTACCTTC
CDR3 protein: CASSHGTGPSTF